The 19 T cell receptor beta chains in this list originate from one sample, sequenced in a study of CD8+ T cells in alopecia areata. cDNA prepared by RNA extraction and subsequent reverse transcription served as the template for sequencing. The repertoire was sequenced with immunoSEQ multiplex PCR; TCRdb's copy has only in-frame clones and lacks some. Seen here are over 150,000 clones, 60% to 70% observed once, and the top ten hold approximately 0.7%. Treatment meaning: oral pan-JAK inhibitor, 5-10 mg twice daily. This specimen was CD4+ T cells sorted from blood, taken at week 4, from a patient treated with tofacitinib. Receptors were obtained from a human donor with alopecia areata.

The V and J genes are TRBV7-3 and TRBJ2-4, with 8 bases lining up with TRBD2. The CDR3 covers 19 residues. V shed 2 bases, J shed 1 base, and the junction held 13 bases outside the gene matches. CDR1 SGHTA and CDR2 FQGTGA come from the germline V gene. CDR3: CASSLGLGPREGAKNIQYF. The CDR3 DNA follows: TGTGCCAGCAGCTTAGGATTAGGCCCACGGGAGGGTGCCAAAAACATTCAGTACTTC.

The chain couples TRBV9 to TRBJ2-5, with D unresolved. The CDR3 has 14 residues. Germline V gives CDR1 SGDLS, CDR2 YYNGEE. V gave up 0 bases and J gave up 0 bases, with 6 bases separating them. The CDR3 bases are TGTGCCAGCAGCGTAGAAGGATACCAAGAGACCCAGTACTTC. Protein sequence: CASSVEGYQETQYF.

This clone showed up just a few times. This chain joins TRBV29-1 and TRBJ2-1; 11 nucleotides match TRBD2. The germline V gene encodes CDR1 SQVTM and CDR2 ANQGSEA. The CDR3 is 16 amino acids. J was trimmed by 6 bases and V by 4 bases; bases with no gene match: 11. The CDR3 region is CSVGLASGRFVNEQFF. Here the CDR3 DNA reads TGCAGCGTTGGCTTGGCTAGCGGGAGGTTTGTCAATGAGCAGTTCTTC.

The J gene is TRBJ1-1, the V gene TRBV5-4, with D tentatively TRBD1 (5 bases). The germline V gene encodes CDR1 SGHNT and CDR2 YYREEE (reference sequence). Trimming removed 4 bases from V and 4 bases from J, with 17 bases in between. CDR3 size: 15 residues. CDR3 DNA sequence: TGTGCCAGCAGCCCCGCGACGGGGGGTCCCACTGAAGCTTTCTTT. Translation gives CASSPATGGPTEAFF.

The chain links TRBV29-1 to TRBJ1-1; possible D gene TRBD1, 6 bases. CDR1 is SQVTM and CDR2 is ANQGSEA in the germline V gene. This CDR3 is 13 amino acids long. Trimming cost V 7 bases and J 1 base, with 13 bases left between them. The DNA for the CDR3 is TGCAGCGCAGGGGAAAGAACGAACACTGAAGCTTTCTTT. This gives the protein CSAGERTNTEAFF.

This sequence joins TRBV29-1 and TRBJ2-4; 7 bases align to TRBD1. The V and J ends lost 4 bases and 6 bases, in that order; junction bases with no gene match: 3. Germline CDR1 and CDR2: SQVTM and ANQGSEA. CDR3 length: 12 residues. The CDR3 region is CSVGTGPNIQYF. Written as DNA, the CDR3 is TGCAGCGTTGGGACAGGACCAAACATTCAGTACTTC.

This clone appeared many times. This rearrangement joins TRBV7-2 to TRBJ2-5; a weak D match, TRBD2 (5 bases). CDR1 is SGHTA, CDR2 FQGNSA, per germline. The CDR3 runs 13 residues. V lost 7 bases and J 10 bases, leaving 19 bases between the germline ends. CDR3: CASTAGPQRDQYF. CDR3 nucleotides: TGTGCCAGCACCGCGGGTCCCCAAAGGGACCAGTACTTC.

The chain is built from TRBV30 and TRBJ2-1; 8 bases agree with TRBD1. CDR1 and CDR2 (germline): GTSNPN, SVGIG (reference sequence). Germline trimming cut 3 bases from V and 4 bases from J; bases unmatched to any gene: 11. The CDR3 runs 16 residues. For the CDR3, the DNA is TGTGCCTGGAGGGGCAGGACAGGGCGTTCTTACAATGAGCAGTTCTTC. Translated, it gives CAWRGRTGRSYNEQFF.

This clone was detected only once. The V gene is TRBV30, the J gene TRBJ2-7; D not resolved. The germline V gene encodes CDR1 GTSNPN and CDR2 SVGIG (reference sequence). This CDR3 is 12 amino acids long. V lost 0 bases, J lost 4 bases, and 7 bases lay in between. The CDR3 is CAWSVTEYEQYF. DNA for the CDR3: TGTGCCTGGAGTGTTACGGAGTACGAGCAGTACTTC.

The chain couples TRBV20-1 to TRBJ2-3, with D perhaps TRBD2 (5 bases). CDR1 and CDR2 from the germline V gene are DFQATT and SNEGSKA (reference sequence). The CDR3 totals 10 residues. The CDR3 spells CSGGADTQYF. DNA of the CDR3: TGCAGCGGAGGTGCAGATACGCAGTATTTT.

Only a few counts were recorded for this clone. The chain joins TRBV29-1 to TRBJ2-1, with 10 bases lining up with TRBD1. The germline CDR1 and CDR2 sequences are SQVTM and ANQGSEA. This CDR3 spans 14 amino acids. J lost 6 bases, V lost 6 bases, and 8 bases had no gene match. This chain's CDR3 is CSVKTGGAGNEQFF. The CDR3 DNA is TGCAGCGTAAAGACAGGGGGCGCGGGCAATGAGCAGTTCTTC.

This sequence joins TRBV2 and TRBJ1-5, with D perhaps matching TRBD1 (6 bases). Trimming left V 4 bases short and J 7 bases short, with 14 bases between. Germline V gives CDR1 SNHLY, CDR2 FYNNEI. This CDR3 is 14 amino acids long. The CDR3 sequence is CASSGQQGAQPQHF. The CDR3 DNA is TGTGCCAGCAGTGGACAACAGGGCGCCCAGCCCCAGCATTTT. Drawing the rest from reference TRBV2 and TRBJ1-5, the complete variable domain is EPEVTQTPSHQVTQMGQEVILRCVPISNHLYFYWYRQILGQKVEFLVSFYNNEISEKSEIFDDQFSVERPDGSNFTLKIRSTKLEDSAMYFCASSGQQGAQPQHFGDGTRLSIL.

This chain uses TRBV5-4 with TRBJ2-1, with 10 bases identical to TRBD1. The trim removed 4 bases at V and 9 bases at J, leaving 10 bases unmatched. Germline CDR1 and CDR2: SGHNT and YYREEE (reference sequence). The CDR3 extends over 15 amino acids. The CDR3: CASSPRPGQGSEQFF. The CDR3 nucleotides read TGTGCCAGCAGCCCCCGCCCGGGACAGGGGAGTGAGCAGTTCTTC.

This chain joins TRBV10-3 and TRBJ2-7; D may correspond to TRBD1 or TRBD2 (6 bases each). V dropped 10 bases and J dropped 2 bases, with 12 bases sitting between them. CDR1 is ENHRY, CDR2 SYGVKD, per germline. This CDR3 spans 12 amino acids. The CDR3 spells CASRRDTYEQYF. DNA of the CDR3: TGTGCCAGCAGGCGGGACACCTACGAGCAGTACTTC.

A few counts support this clone. The V and J genes are TRBV4-1 and TRBJ2-5; TRBD1 might be the D (6 bases). There are 14 residues in the CDR3. Germline-derived CDR1 and CDR2 are MGHRA and YSYEKL. V lost 0 bases, J lost 7 bases, and 12 bases lay in between. The CDR3 DNA reads as TGCGCCAGCAGCCAAGAAACAGGGTTGGGGACCCAGTACTTC. Translation: CASSQETGLGTQYF.

This clone has a single count. The same CDR3 is also encoded by other DNA sequences in this sample. The rearrangement uses TRBV18 and TRBJ1-2; a weak D match, TRBD1 (5 bases). Germline assignment: CDR1 KGHSH and CDR2 LQKENI. The CDR3 spans 13 residues. Trimming took off 2 bases at V and 2 bases at J, with 6 bases between the two ends. CDR3 in amino acids: CASSPDRNYGYTF. The CDR3, as DNA: TGTGCCAGCTCACCAGACAGAAACTATGGCTACACCTTC.

This clone was found a few times. The V call is TRBV15, the J call TRBJ1-5; TRBD1 might be the D (5 bases). The CDR3 is 14 amino acids. Germline loops: CDR1 LNHNV, CDR2 YYDKDF (reference sequence). V was trimmed by 7 bases and J by 0 bases, leaving 10 bases between them. DNA for the CDR3: TGTGCCACCAACCAGGGATTTAGCAATCAGCCCCAGCATTTT. Translating gives CATNQGFSNQPQHF.

The genes are TRBV19 and TRBJ1-1; perhaps TRBD1 as D (5 bases). CDR3 length: 15 residues. V was trimmed by 7 bases and J by 2 bases, leaving 17 bases between them. From germline, CDR1 is LNHDA and CDR2 SQIVND (reference sequence). The CDR3 loop reads CASMSWGRANTEAFF. The CDR3 bases are TGTGCCAGTATGAGTTGGGGCCGAGCAAACACTGAAGCTTTCTTT.

The rearrangement links TRBV30 to TRBJ1-1; D is uncertain. The V end was cut by 4 bases, the J end by 0 bases, with 18 bases between. CDR3 length: 16 amino acids. Germline CDR1 GTSNPN, CDR2 SVGIG (reference sequence). The CDR3 loop is CAWMAARLTLNTEAFF. DNA for the CDR3: TGTGCCTGGATGGCAGCTCGCCTCACCTTGAACACTGAAGCTTTCTTT.